Listed here are 31 T cell receptor beta chains from one sample, sequenced in a study of blood T cell repertoires in COVID-19. The assay was immunoSEQ multiplex PCR, and TCRdb's table has in-frame clones only and misses some. The sample contains more than 35,000 clones, 89% of which appear only once. The sequencing sample was made of peripheral blood. These receptors all come from a human donor in a cohort sampled during active COVID-19.

The chain recombines TRBV18 with TRBJ2-5; D gene ambiguous. Germline V gene data show CDR1 as KGHSH and CDR2 as LQKENI. V was cut by 1 base and J by 0 bases, with 6 bases left in between. The CDR3 is 14 residues long. The CDR3 coding sequence is TGTGCCAGCTCACCACGAGTGTACCAAGAGACCCAGTACTTC. This codes for CASSPRVYQETQYF.

This chain joins TRBV5-4 and TRBJ2-7; TRBD1 matches 7 bases. Germline V gene lookup returns CDR1 SGHNT and CDR2 YYREEE (reference sequence). J lost 6 bases, V lost 4 bases, and 13 bases had no gene match. The length of the CDR3 is 15 residues. The CDR3 is CASSQRTGDGAEQYF. The CDR3 nucleotides read TGTGCCAGCAGCCAGAGAACAGGGGATGGTGCCGAGCAGTACTTC.

This sequence joins TRBV6-6 and TRBJ2-7, with 8 nucleotides matching TRBD1. With 6 bases clipped from V and 3 bases from J, the junction kept 4 bases outside the gene matches. The germline V gene encodes CDR1 MNHNY and CDR2 SVGAGI (reference sequence). The CDR3 consists of 13 residues. The CDR3 reads CASSMDRVYEQYF. DNA of the CDR3: TGTGCCAGCAGCATGGACAGGGTCTACGAGCAGTACTTC.

This clone was seen just once. This sequence joins TRBV5-1 and TRBJ2-3, with D maybe TRBD1 (5 bases). Germline V lookup: CDR1 SGHRS, CDR2 YFSETQ. The CDR3 spans 14 residues. V gave up 5 bases and J gave up 1 base, with 11 bases separating them. CDR3 sequence reads: CASRGQAGTDTQYF. Here the CDR3 DNA reads TGCGCCAGCAGGGGGCAGGCAGGCACAGATACGCAGTATTTT.

This clone was found once. The CDR3 loop reads CASSAGTSYYEQYF. CDR3 DNA: TGTGCCAGCAGCGCCGGGACATCTTACTACGAGCAGTACTTC. The chain combines TRBV7-9 with TRBJ2-7, with D possibly being TRBD1 (6 bases). V lost 5 bases and J lost 3, with 14 bases in between. The CDR3 has 14 residues. CDR1 is SEHNR, CDR2 FQNEAQ, per germline (reference sequence).

The chain employs TRBV27 and TRBJ1-4; D not resolved. This CDR3 has 16 amino acids. Deletions cut 6 bases from V and 1 base from J, with 15 bases between. Germline-derived CDR1 and CDR2 are MNHEY and SMNVEV (reference sequence). Here the CDR3 reads CASSPSFGETNEKLFF. The CDR3 DNA follows: TGTGCCAGCAGCCCCAGTTTTGGTGAAACTAATGAAAAACTGTTTTTT. Filled out from reference TRBV27 and TRBJ1-4, the complete variable domain reads EAQVTQNPRYLITVTGKKLTVTCSQNMNHEYMSWYRQDPGLGLRQIYYSMNVEVTDKGDVPEGYKVSRKEKRNFPLILESPSPNQTSLYFCASSPSFGETNEKLFFGSGTQLSVL.

The gene calls are TRBV15 and TRBJ2-7; 9 bases fit TRBD1. The CDR3 extends over 16 amino acids. The V and J ends lost 0 bases and 2 bases, in that order; junction bases with no gene match: 5. Germline CDR1 and CDR2: LNHNV and YYDKDF (reference sequence). The CDR3 nucleotides read TGTGCCACCAGCAGAGATAAACAGGGGGCCGCCTACGAGCAGTACTTC. It codes for CATSRDKQGAAYEQYF.

The V gene is TRBV29-1, the J gene TRBJ2-5; 8 positions agree with TRBD1. J lost 5 bases, V lost 2 bases, and 7 bases had no gene match. Germline CDR1 reads SQVTM; CDR2 reads ANQGSEA. This CDR3 comprises 14 residues. The CDR3 is CSVEPRTGPETQYF. The CDR3 coding sequence is TGCAGCGTTGAACCCCGGACAGGGCCCGAGACCCAGTACTTC.

This chain uses TRBV19 with TRBJ2-5; 7 nucleotides align to TRBD1. This CDR3 contains 14 residues. V gave up 5 bases and J gave up 5 bases; unmatched junction bases: 8. Germline-derived CDR1 and CDR2 are LNHDA and SQIVND (reference sequence). CDR3 amino acids: CASSANDRVETQYF. The CDR3 region has the DNA TGTGCCAGTAGTGCGAACGACAGGGTCGAGACCCAGTACTTC.

This chain links TRBV6-2 or TRBV6-3 with TRBJ2-1; TRBD2 agrees at 8 bases. Germline trimming cut 2 bases from V and 7 bases from J; bases unmatched to any gene: 7. CDR3 length: 15 amino acids. CDR1 is MNHEY, CDR2 SVGEGT, per germline. The CDR3 nucleotides are TGTGCCAGCAGTTACGTTTCGGGGGGGGCGAATGAGCAGTTCTTC. Residues: CASSYVSGGANEQFF.

The V and J genes are TRBV30 and TRBJ2-7, with a tentative D call TRBD2 (6 bases). Trimming left V 4 bases short and J 1 base short, with 11 bases between. CDR1 GTSNPN and CDR2 SVGIG come from the germline V gene (reference sequence). This CDR3 is built from 13 residues. The CDR3 sequence is CAWTPGTSYEQYF. CDR3 in DNA: TGTGCCTGGACCCCCGGGACTTCCTACGAGCAGTACTTC.

This clone was picked up one time. The same CDR3 also results from other DNA sequences found in this sample. The gene calls are TRBV5-1 and TRBJ2-1, with TRBD2 matching 8 bases. CDR1 is SGHRS and CDR2 is YFSETQ in the germline V gene. This CDR3 is 14 amino acids long. J gave up 5 bases and V 1 base, and 2 bases lay outside the gene matches. The CDR3 DNA sequence: TGCGCCAGCAGCTTGACTAGCGGAAACAATGAGCAGTTCTTC. Its translation: CASSLTSGNNEQFF.

The rearrangement uses TRBV2 and TRBJ2-7; 7 bases align to TRBD2. The germline V gene encodes CDR1 SNHLY and CDR2 FYNNEI. V was pared by 5 bases and J by 0 bases, with 1 base of the junction left unmatched. The CDR3 extends over 13 amino acids. CDR3 in DNA: TGTGCCAGCAGTCGCGGGGGCTCCTACGAGCAGTACTTC. The encoded protein is CASSRGGSYEQYF. Using reference TRBV2 and TRBJ2-7 for the parts outside the CDR3, the full variable domain is EPEVTQTPSHQVTQMGQEVILRCVPISNHLYFYWYRQILGQKVEFLVSFYNNEISEKSEIFDDQFSVERPDGSNFTLKIRSTKLEDSAMYFCASSRGGSYEQYFGPGTRLTVT.

The V gene is TRBV12-3 or TRBV12-4, the J gene TRBJ1-6; D unclear. The CDR3 sequence is 12 residues long. Deletions cut 7 bases from V and 7 bases from J, with 8 bases between. CDR3 amino acids: CASNGWNSPLHF. CDR3 sequence (DNA): TGTGCCAGCAACGGTTGGAATTCACCCCTCCACTTT.

The J gene is TRBJ1-2, the V gene TRBV5-1, with D possibly being TRBD1 (6 bases). V was clipped by 0 bases and J by 1 base, with 10 bases between them. The CDR3 extends over 15 amino acids. Germline loops: CDR1 SGHRS, CDR2 YFSETQ. This CDR3 is CASSLGDISNYGYTF. The CDR3 coding sequence is TGCGCCAGCAGCTTGGGGGACATAAGTAACTATGGCTACACCTTC.

As for this clone: At one end, the junction sequence differs from germline, possibly due to a read error. The chain combines TRBV6-5 with TRBJ1-6, with D perhaps TRBD1 (6 bases). This CDR3 is 14 amino acids long. Germline loops: CDR1 MNHEY, CDR2 SVGAGI. The CDR3 DNA reads TGTACCAGCAGTACCCAGGGGACGCATTCACCCCTCCACTTT. Translated, it gives CTSSTQGTHSPLHF.

The chain carries TRBV7-9 and TRBJ2-2; D is possibly TRBD2 (5 bases). In germline, CDR1 is SEHNR, CDR2 FQNEAQ (reference sequence). V was clipped by 8 bases and J by 1 base, with 11 bases between them. This CDR3 is built from 14 residues. This CDR3 is CASVGKMNTGELFF. The CDR3 DNA follows: TGTGCCAGCGTCGGGAAAATGAACACCGGGGAGCTGTTTTTT.

This chain uses TRBV3-1 (or the pseudogene TRBV3-2) with TRBJ2-5, with 10 bases fitting TRBD2. Germline V gene sequence: CDR1 LGHDT, CDR2 YNNKEL (reference sequence). The CDR3 consists of 18 residues. J was trimmed by 2 bases and V by 1 base; bases with no gene match: 10. The CDR3 here is CASSQGSSRTSGQETQYF. CDR3 DNA sequence: TGTGCCAGCAGCCAAGGCTCCTCCCGGACTAGCGGACAAGAGACCCAGTACTTC.

The chain combines TRBV6-5 with TRBJ2-3; 7 bases align to TRBD1. This CDR3 has 11 amino acids. The J segment lost 12 bases and the V segment lost 6 bases, leaving 6 bases of the junction unmatched. Germline V gene data show CDR1 as MNHEY and CDR2 as SVGAGI. The CDR3 is CASSGTAVQYF. DNA of the CDR3: TGTGCCAGCAGCGGGACAGCTGTACAGTATTTT.

This clone was counted a few times. The J gene is TRBJ1-4, the V gene TRBV18; D is unresolved. There are 16 residues in the CDR3. V was clipped by 3 bases and J by 0 bases, with 11 bases between them. The V gene's germline CDR1 is KGHSH and CDR2 LQKENI. Written as DNA, the CDR3 is TGTGCCAGCTCACCTTCCGCCAGGCCAACTAATGAAAAACTGTTTTTT. It translates to CASSPSARPTNEKLFF.

The genes are TRBV19 and TRBJ1-3; no reliable D call. With 3 bases removed from V and 0 bases from J, the gap between germline ends came to 6 bases. There are 14 residues in the CDR3. Per germline, CDR1 LNHDA and CDR2 SQIVND (reference sequence). This chain's CDR3 is CASSISHSGNTIYF. Here the CDR3 DNA reads TGTGCCAGTAGTATTTCCCACTCTGGAAACACCATATATTTT.

This clone showed up just a few times. The chain employs TRBV5-1 and TRBJ1-5; TRBD1 might be the D (5 bases). Germline V lookup: CDR1 SGHRS, CDR2 YFSETQ. V lost 0 bases to trimming and J lost 6 bases, with 10 bases between them. The length of the CDR3 is 14 residues. CDR3 amino acids: CASSLEGFGQPQHF. The DNA for the CDR3 is TGCGCCAGCAGCTTGGAGGGGTTTGGTCAGCCCCAGCATTTT.

The chain uses TRBV5-4 and TRBJ1-3; possibly TRBD1 for D (6 bases). Trimming cost V 4 bases and J 4 bases, with 12 bases left between them. CDR1 is SGHNT, CDR2 YYREEE, per germline (reference sequence). The CDR3 extends over 14 amino acids. Here the CDR3 reads CASSDWDTGNTIYF. The CDR3 DNA sequence: TGTGCCAGCAGCGACTGGGACACAGGAAACACCATATATTTT.

Note on this clone: Its ends do not fully match the called genes, so a read error is possible. The V call is TRBV6-5, the J call TRBJ2-5; tentative D call: TRBD1 (7 bases). The CDR3 has 13 amino acids. Germline values: CDR1 MNHEY, CDR2 SVGAGI. As DNA, the CDR3 is TGTGCCAGCAGTTACTCGATCCGAGACAGGGAGGACTTC. It yields the protein CASSYSIRDREDF.

In regard to this clone: Additional DNA sequences in this sample encode the identical CDR3. The chain recombines TRBV6-4 with TRBJ2-3; 9 nucleotides line up with TRBD2. The CDR3 extends over 15 amino acids. Trimming took 6 bases from V and 0 from J; bases not matched to a gene: 4. Germline CDR1 and CDR2: MRHNA and SNTAGT. The CDR3 is CASRRGGASTDTQYF. CDR3 DNA sequence: TGTGCCAGCAGGCGGGGGGGTGCTAGCACAGATACGCAGTATTTT.

This chain joins TRBV6-5 and TRBJ2-5; the match to TRBD2 covers 9 bases. This CDR3 region has 13 residues. With 9 bases clipped from V and 5 bases from J, the junction kept 7 bases outside the gene matches. CDR1 and CDR2 from the germline V gene are MNHEY and SVGAGI. The CDR3 loop is CASGRGGSETQYF. The DNA for the CDR3 is TGTGCCAGTGGGCGGGGGGGCTCGGAGACCCAGTACTTC.

The gene calls are TRBV10-3 and TRBJ2-3; no clear D. The germline V gene has CDR1 ENHRY and CDR2 SYGVKD. The CDR3 covers 13 residues. V was trimmed by 2 bases and J by 1 base, leaving 4 bases between them. The CDR3 sequence: CAISEPGTDTQYF. The CDR3, as DNA: TGTGCCATCAGTGAGCCCGGCACAGATACGCAGTATTTT.

The chain combines TRBV5-4 with TRBJ2-1; a possible D gene is TRBD1 (6 bases). Germline CDR1 reads SGHNT; CDR2 reads YYREEE (reference sequence). This CDR3 is 15 amino acids long. V lost 5 bases, J lost 8 bases, and 20 bases lay in between. The CDR3 DNA is TGTGCCAGCAGACCTCAGAGCCAGGGGACCCATGAGCAGTTCTTC. Translation: CASRPQSQGTHEQFF.

This clone was found once. This chain connects TRBV30 to TRBJ2-1, with 10 bases lining up with TRBD2. Trimming cost V 5 bases and J 8 bases; bases outside gene matches: 9. The CDR3 runs 14 residues. Germline CDR1 and CDR2: GTSNPN and SVGIG (reference sequence). The CDR3 loop is CAWSLAGRGYEQFF. CDR3 coding DNA: TGTGCCTGGTCACTAGCGGGGAGGGGTTATGAGCAGTTCTTC.

This clone was seen just once. The gene calls are TRBV6-5 and TRBJ2-3; D unclear. Deletions cut 5 bases from V and 6 bases from J, with 6 bases between. This CDR3 has 11 amino acids. Germline V gene data show CDR1 as MNHEY and CDR2 as SVGAGI. The CDR3 DNA sequence: TGTGCCAGCAGTACGAGGGATACGCAGTATTTT. Protein: CASSTRDTQYF.

The V and J genes are TRBV7-9 and TRBJ2-7, with D perhaps TRBD2 (6 bases). The CDR3 is made up of 13 amino acids. The germline gives CDR1 SEHNR, CDR2 FQNEAQ (reference sequence). Between the trimmed V and J ends, which lost 5 bases and 4 bases, there was a span of 12 bases. The CDR3 sequence is CASSRGTPYEQYF. As DNA, the CDR3 is TGTGCCAGCAGCCGAGGGACTCCTTACGAGCAGTACTTC.